These 3 T cell receptor beta chains share one sample of origin, sequenced in a study of preoperative IRX-2 immunotherapy in early breast cancer. Treatment noted: preoperative locoregional IRX-2 cytokine immunotherapy. Profiling relied on immunoSEQ multiplex PCR, and the TCRdb table lists in-frame clones only, not all of them. The sample carries roughly 40,000 clones, approximately 80% recorded once. Sequencing used tumor tissue, obtained after IRX-2 immunotherapy. These receptors were collected from a human donor with breast cancer.

This chain links TRBV7-5 with TRBJ2-3; the D call of TRBD2 is as the table states it, not checked on the DNA. TRBV7-5 is assigned pseudogene status. CDR3 size: 16 residues. CDR3 amino acids: CASSLGLAGGTDTQYF. CDR3 DNA: TGTGCCAGCAGCTTGGGACTAGCGGGTGGCACAGATACGCAGTATTTT.

This clone was seen a handful of times. The chain is built from TRBV15 and TRBJ2-3; 7 bases are shared with TRBD2. CDR1 LNHNV and CDR2 YYDKDF come from the germline V gene (reference sequence). The CDR3 runs to 15 residues. Trimming took 5 bases from V and 3 from J; bases not matched to a gene: 8. The CDR3 here is CATSSGEGRTDTQYF. For the CDR3, the DNA is TGTGCCACCAGCTCCGGGGAGGGGAGGACAGATACGCAGTATTTT.

As regards this clone: Read sequence stops 1 residue before the CDR3 end, and the germline J gene provides the missing end. The J gene is TRBJ2-7, the V gene TRBV12-2; the D segment call TRBD1 is taken from the table without a DNA check. TRBV12-2 constitutes a pseudogene. This CDR3 spans 17 amino acids. The covered CDR3 bases are TGTGCAAGTCGCTTAGGTCCCCAGGGGAGTAATAAGTACGAGCAGTAC. It yields the protein CASRLGPQGSNKYEQY. The whole CDR3 is CASRLGPQGSNKYEQYF.